The present T cell receptor beta chain was sequenced within a study of Ad26.COV2.S vaccination and SARS-CoV-2 variants (dated by TCRdb to about 2021). Turning to the overall study: Donors in the vaccine arm were drawn from COV1001, a phase I-IIa trial of Ad26.COV2.S in healthy adults that was multicentre, randomized, double-blind and placebo-controlled. Trial participants were randomized into five groups of five: low-dose or high-dose Ad26.COV2.S given once or twice, or placebo on both occasions. The specificity and breadth of SARS-CoV-2-reactive T cell receptors after Ad26.COV2.S vaccination were assessed by TCRbeta repertoire sequencing. Investigators did not know the trial group allocation while performing experiments and assessing outcomes. Ad26.COV2.S was administered intramuscularly at a dose of 5x10^10 or 1x10^11 viral particles, either as one shot or as two shots given 56 days apart. The TCR-sequenced set comprised around 30 samples: roughly 19 Ad26.COV2.S vaccine recipients, 5 placebo recipients and 8 SARS-CoV-2 convalescent individuals. Summary of the overall study and its limitations: The study was not powered to compare responses between vaccine doses or regimens. Substantial breadth of spike-specific CD8+ and CD4+ T cell responses was reported after vaccination. Spike-specific TCR breadth was higher in Ad26.COV2.S recipients than in placebo recipients (P = 0.0014). Non-spike TCR breadth was comparable between vaccine and placebo recipients, consistent with the vaccine containing only spike. It was noted by the authors that total T cell responses may have been underestimated by the TCR breadth and depth analyses.

For this clone: The specificity of this receptor is unknown. No base-level quality is on record; no much larger clone is a single base apart. The same CDR3 arises from other DNA sequences in this sample as well.

The treatment or condition label corresponds to: approximately 18 received Ad26.COV2.S at low or high dose, single or two shots; five or six received placebo; per-sample allocation not given. Repertoires of vaccine and placebo recipients were sequenced from samples collected on day 63 after the first injection. Between 29 July and 7 August 2020, Cohort 1b enrolled about 27 adults aged 18-55 years at one site in Boston, USA. Ad26.COV2.S was a replication-incompetent adenovirus type 26 vector that expressed a prefusion-stabilized SARS-CoV-2 spike protein derived from the original Wuhan strain. The immunoSEQ Assay was the method used to sequence TCRbeta CDR3 regions. After extraction, genomic DNA underwent amplification by bias-controlled multiplex PCR, followed by high-throughput sequencing. The study's own analysis went as follows. To quantify the absolute abundance of every unique TCRbeta CDR3 region, sequences were collapsed and filtered. T cell fraction was estimated by normalizing TCRbeta template counts to usable DNA, with usable DNA measured through amplification of reference genes found in all nucleated cells. Repertoire TCRs were annotated as SARS-CoV-2-specific when V gene, CDR3 amino acid sequence and J gene were exactly matched to a known reactive TCR set. MIRA supplied the reference SARS-CoV-2 TCR set, which was filtered for enrichment in COVID-19-positive ImmuneCODE repertoires so that public or cross-reactive TCRs were removed. Using the MIRA antigens, annotated TCRs were further analysed by specific ORF or by position within an ORF. Breadth was defined as annotated unique rearrangements over total unique productive rearrangements; depth was the summed frequency of those rearrangements. Two-sided Wilcoxon rank-sum tests were applied when comparing TCR breadth between groups. What TCRdb holds here is the immuneACCESS table cut down to in-frame rearrangements. Part of the clones is not present; checked against another copy, under half of the missing clones reflect an unresolved V gene, and the others are unexplained. The DNA gave D and trimming, while V, J and clone size come from that table. Within this sample are more than 300,000 clones, with 88% of them counted one time only. The ten largest clones add up to 6.4% of the sample.

Looking up the germline V gene (reference sequence) yields CDR1 GTSNPN and CDR2 SVGIG. The CDR3 measures 11 amino acids from cysteine to phenylalanine. CDR3 DNA is the only sequence kept; it has 33 bases, read in frame from the first base. Trimming takes 3 bases from V and 4 bases from J, and the germline ends sit 4 bases apart. The chain is assembled from TRBV30 and TRBJ2-1; no D segment can be confidently identified. The starting material was peripheral blood, obtained in a trial of Ad26.COV2.S vaccine versus placebo. This TCR came from a person aged 18 to 65 who received the Ad26.COV2.S COVID-19 vaccine or a placebo. CDR3 loop: CAWRGYNEQFF. The sequenced DNA: TGTGCCTGGAGGGGTTACAATGAGCAGTTCTTC.